This T cell receptor beta chain was sequenced during a study of blood T cell repertoires in COVID-19. Data came from immunoSEQ multiplex PCR; TCRdb stores just in-frame clones and leaves some out. The sample yields approximately 170,000 clones, 83% seen once. V shed 2 bases and J 6 bases; nucleotides not matched to a gene: 12. The CDR3 is 16 residues long. Germline CDR1 is MNHEY and CDR2 is SVGAGI. The material sequenced was peripheral blood. This clonotype was obtained from a woman between 70 and 85 years old who had recovered from COVID-19. The V and J genes are TRBV6-5 and TRBJ2-7; 8 nucleotides line up with TRBD1. CDR3 protein: CASSYGQGTGRLEQYF. Written as DNA, the CDR3 is TGTGCCAGCAGTTACGGGCAGGGGACAGGCCGGCTCGAGCAGTACTTC.